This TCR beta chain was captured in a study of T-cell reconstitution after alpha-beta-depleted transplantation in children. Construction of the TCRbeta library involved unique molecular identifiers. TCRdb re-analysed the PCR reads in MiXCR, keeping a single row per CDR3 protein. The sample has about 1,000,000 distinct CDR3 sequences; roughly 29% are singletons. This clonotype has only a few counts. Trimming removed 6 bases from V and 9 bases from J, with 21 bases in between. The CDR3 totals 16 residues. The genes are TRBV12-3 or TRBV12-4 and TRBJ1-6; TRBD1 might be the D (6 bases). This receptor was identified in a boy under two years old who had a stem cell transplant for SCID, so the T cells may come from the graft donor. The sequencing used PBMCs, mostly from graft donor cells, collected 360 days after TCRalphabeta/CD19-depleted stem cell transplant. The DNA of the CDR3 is TGTGCCAGCAGGAAAAGCAACACAGGGTTGGGTTCACCCCTCCACTTT. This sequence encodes CASRKSNTGLGSPLHF.